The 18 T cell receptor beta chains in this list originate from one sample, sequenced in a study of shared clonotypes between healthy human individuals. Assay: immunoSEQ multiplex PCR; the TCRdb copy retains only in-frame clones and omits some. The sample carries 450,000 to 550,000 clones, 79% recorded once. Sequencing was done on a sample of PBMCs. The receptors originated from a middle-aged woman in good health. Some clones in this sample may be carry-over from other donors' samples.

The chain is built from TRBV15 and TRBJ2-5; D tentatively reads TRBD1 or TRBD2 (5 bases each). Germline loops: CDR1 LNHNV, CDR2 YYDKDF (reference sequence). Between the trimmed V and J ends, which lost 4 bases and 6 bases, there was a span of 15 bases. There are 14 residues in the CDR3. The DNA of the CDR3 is TGTGCCACCAGCACGTCCCGGGACGGGAAGACCCAGTACTTC. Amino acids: CATSTSRDGKTQYF.

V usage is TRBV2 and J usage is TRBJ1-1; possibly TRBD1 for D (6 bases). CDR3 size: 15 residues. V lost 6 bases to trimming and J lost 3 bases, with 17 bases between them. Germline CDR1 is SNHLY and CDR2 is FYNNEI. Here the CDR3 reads CASSATTGFYTEAFF. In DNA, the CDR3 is TGTGCCAGCAGCGCGACCACAGGGTTTTACACTGAAGCTTTCTTT.

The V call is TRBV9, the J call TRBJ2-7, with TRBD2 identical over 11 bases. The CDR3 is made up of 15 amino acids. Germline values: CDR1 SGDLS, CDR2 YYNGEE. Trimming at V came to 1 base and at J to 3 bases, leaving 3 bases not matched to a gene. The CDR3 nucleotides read TGTGCCAGCAGCGTAAGTAGCGGGAGGGTCTACGAGCAGTACTTC. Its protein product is CASSVSSGRVYEQYF.

CDR3 sequence reads: CAWSVGQGSREQYF. The CDR3 nucleotides are TGTGCCTGGAGTGTAGGACAGGGGTCGCGCGAGCAGTACTTC. J is TRBJ2-7 and V is TRBV30; 9 bases fit TRBD1. The CDR3 consists of 14 residues. Trimming took 0 bases from V and 6 from J; bases not matched to a gene: 6. From germline, CDR1 is GTSNPN and CDR2 SVGIG (reference sequence).

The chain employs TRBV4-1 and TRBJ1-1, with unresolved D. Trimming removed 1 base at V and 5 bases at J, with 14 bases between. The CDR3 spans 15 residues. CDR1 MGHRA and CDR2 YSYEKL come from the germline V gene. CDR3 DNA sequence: TGCGCCAGCAGCCAAGGCGACCTCTGGGAGACTGAAGCTTTCTTT. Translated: CASSQGDLWETEAFF.

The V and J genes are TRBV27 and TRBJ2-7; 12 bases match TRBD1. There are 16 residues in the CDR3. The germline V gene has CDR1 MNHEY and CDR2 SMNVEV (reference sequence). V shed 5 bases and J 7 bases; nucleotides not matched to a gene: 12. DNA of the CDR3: TGTGCCAGCAGTCCTGCCGGGACAGGGGGCTATAAGGAGCAGTACTTC. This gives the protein CASSPAGTGGYKEQYF.

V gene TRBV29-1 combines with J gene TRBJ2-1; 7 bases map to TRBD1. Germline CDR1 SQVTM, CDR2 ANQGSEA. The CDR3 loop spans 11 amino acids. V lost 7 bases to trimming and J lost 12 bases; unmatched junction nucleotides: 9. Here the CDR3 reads CSDLTGTGQFF. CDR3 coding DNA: TGCAGCGACTTGACAGGGACGGGGCAGTTCTTC.

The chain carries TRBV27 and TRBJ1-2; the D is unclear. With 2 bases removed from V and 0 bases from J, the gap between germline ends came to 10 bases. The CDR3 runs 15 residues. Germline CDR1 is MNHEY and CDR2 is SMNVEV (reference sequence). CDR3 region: CASSLGGEPNYGYTF. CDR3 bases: TGTGCCAGCAGTTTAGGTGGGGAACCTAACTATGGCTACACCTTC.

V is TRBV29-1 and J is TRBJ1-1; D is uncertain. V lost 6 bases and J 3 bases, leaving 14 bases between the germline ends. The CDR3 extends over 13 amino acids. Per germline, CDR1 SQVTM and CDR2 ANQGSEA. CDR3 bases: TGCAGCGTGGGCACCGGGCAGTACACTGAAGCTTTCTTT. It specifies CSVGTGQYTEAFF.

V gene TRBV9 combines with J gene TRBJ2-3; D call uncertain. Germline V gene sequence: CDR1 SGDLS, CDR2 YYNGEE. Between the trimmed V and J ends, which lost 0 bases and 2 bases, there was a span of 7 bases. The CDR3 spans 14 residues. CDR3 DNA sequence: TGTGCCAGCAGCGTAGGGCCTAACACAGATACGCAGTATTTT. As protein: CASSVGPNTDTQYF.

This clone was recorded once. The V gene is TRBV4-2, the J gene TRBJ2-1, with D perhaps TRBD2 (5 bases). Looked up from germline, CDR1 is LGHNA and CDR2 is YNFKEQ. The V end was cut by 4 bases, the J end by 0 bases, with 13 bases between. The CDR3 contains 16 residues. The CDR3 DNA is TGTGCCAGCAGCCCCCGGGATGCGAGCTCCTACAATGAGCAGTTCTTC. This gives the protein CASSPRDASSYNEQFF.

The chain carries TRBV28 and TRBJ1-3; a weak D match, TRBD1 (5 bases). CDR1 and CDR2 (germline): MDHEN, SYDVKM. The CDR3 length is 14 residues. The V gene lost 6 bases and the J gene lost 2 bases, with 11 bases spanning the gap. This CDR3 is CASSLLGAGNTIYF. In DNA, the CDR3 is TGTGCCAGCAGCCTCCTGGGGGCTGGAAACACCATATATTTT.

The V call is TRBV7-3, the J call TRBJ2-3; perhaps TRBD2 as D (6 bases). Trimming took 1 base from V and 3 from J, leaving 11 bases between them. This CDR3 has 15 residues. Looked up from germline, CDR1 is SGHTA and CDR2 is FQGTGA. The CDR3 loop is CASSLIGGATDTQYF. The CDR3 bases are TGTGCCAGCAGCTTAATTGGCGGGGCAACAGATACGCAGTATTTT.

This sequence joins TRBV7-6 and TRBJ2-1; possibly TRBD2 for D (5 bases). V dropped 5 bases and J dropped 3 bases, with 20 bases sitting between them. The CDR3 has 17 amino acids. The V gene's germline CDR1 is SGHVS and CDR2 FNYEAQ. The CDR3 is CASSPPHAASGYNEQFF. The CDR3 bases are TGTGCCAGCAGCCCCCCGCATGCCGCGAGCGGCTACAATGAGCAGTTCTTC.

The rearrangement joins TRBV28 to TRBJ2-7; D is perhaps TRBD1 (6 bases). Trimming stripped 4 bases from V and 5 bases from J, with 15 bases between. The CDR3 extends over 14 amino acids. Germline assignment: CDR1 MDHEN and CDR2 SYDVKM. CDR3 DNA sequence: TGTGCCAGCAGTTCCGGCCAGGGGAGCGACGAGCAGTACTTC. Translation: CASSSGQGSDEQYF.

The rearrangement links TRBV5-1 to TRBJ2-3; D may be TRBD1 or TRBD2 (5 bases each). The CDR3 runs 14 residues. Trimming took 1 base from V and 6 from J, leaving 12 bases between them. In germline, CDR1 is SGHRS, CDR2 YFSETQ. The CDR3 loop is CASSLSGSPDTQYF. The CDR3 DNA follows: TGCGCCAGCAGCTTGTCAGGGAGCCCCGATACGCAGTATTTT.

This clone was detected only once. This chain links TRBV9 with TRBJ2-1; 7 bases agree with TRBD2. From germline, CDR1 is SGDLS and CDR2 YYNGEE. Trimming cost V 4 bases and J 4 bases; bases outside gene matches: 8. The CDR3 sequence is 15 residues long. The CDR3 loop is CASSLEVAGYNEQFF. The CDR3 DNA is TGTGCCAGCAGCTTAGAGGTAGCGGGTTACAATGAGCAGTTCTTC.

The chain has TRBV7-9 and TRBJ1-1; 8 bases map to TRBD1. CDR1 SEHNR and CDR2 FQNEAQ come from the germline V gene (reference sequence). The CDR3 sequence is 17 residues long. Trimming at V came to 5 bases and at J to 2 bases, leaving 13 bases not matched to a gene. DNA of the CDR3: TGTGCCAGCAGCCCCAGCCTGGCCAGGGGGCTCAACACTGAAGCTTTCTTT. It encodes CASSPSLARGLNTEAFF.